The following is a T cell receptor (beta chain) sequence with its context. This clone occurred once. Its antigen remains undetermined. No per-base quality is available; no much larger clone lies one base away. This record comes from a study of PD-1 blockade in classical Hodgkin lymphoma (TCRdb year 2020). For the study in its entirety: Nivolumab dosing was 3 mg/kg intravenously every 2 weeks, continuing until either disease progression or unacceptable toxicity. To define a peripheral blood immune signature of response to PD-1 blockade in classical Hodgkin lymphoma, the study combined TCR beta sequencing with CyTOF. The investigation overall reported the following: Among trial patients, those achieving complete response had baseline diversity similar to that of newly diagnosed patients, while diversity was significantly lower in partial responders and progressors. Newly diagnosed patients were reported to have lower baseline TCR diversity than healthy donors, and relapsed/refractory patients were reported to have lower baseline TCR diversity still. A significant rise by C4D1 was seen in CD4+ but not CD8+ TCR diversity (p=0.0027 vs p=0.16), with the rise being most apparent in complete responders (p=0.02). Only a single clinical trial cohort was studied, and what caused the repertoire differences, possibly disease activity or prior therapy, remained undefined. Lower diversity was seen in patients whose nivolumab began less than 1 year after ASCT, and these patients were left out of later analyses so that immune reconstitution would not confound the results.

Genomic DNA was isolated using the Qiagen DNeasy kit from unsorted PBMCs as well as from negatively selected CD4+ and CD8+ fractions. TCR beta CDR3 regions were subjected to amplification by immunoSEQ multiplex PCR with primers that anneal to V and J segments. A synthetic immune receptor repertoire was used to minimize amplification bias, and any remaining bias was removed computationally after sequencing. For the original study's pipeline: Custom Python scripts were used to quantify repertoire diversity as the Shannon entropy index. The unsorted, CD4+ and CD8+ repertoires were each analyzed separately, with the exception of combined analyses, where CD4+ and CD8+ sequences were merged in silico. Clonal expansion was defined as a frequency increase of at least 2-fold after treatment compared with C1D1, and clones undetected at baseline were assigned a pseudocount of 0.5. Clones with 0 or 1 copy at C1D1 were defined as singleton clones, while clones with 2 or more copies were defined as non-singleton clones. By matching protein sequences in sorted samples from the same patient, clones expanded in unsorted samples were annotated as CD4+, CD8+ or unknown. Wilcoxon tests were applied to paired samples to test diversity changes from C1D1 to C4D1. TCRdb took this table from immuneACCESS and kept in-frame rearrangements with V and J called. Such tables lack part of the clones; where checked against another copy, unresolved V genes explain under half of the gap, and the rest is unexplained. V and J calls and clone size are copied from that table; D and trimming were computed from the DNA. This sample comprises roughly 100,000 clones, around 89% of them detected only once. Around 6.6% of the sample lies in the top ten.

V sheds 0 bases and J sheds 5 bases, leaving 13 bases between their ends. Sequences MNHEY (CDR1) and SMNVEV (CDR2) are obtained from the germline V gene (reference sequence). The CDR3 measures 15 amino acids from cysteine to phenylalanine. Here the CDR3 DNA is all that survives: 45 bases in frame from base 1. This sample's time point label indicates: cycle 2 day 1 (C2D1) of nivolumab. Every trial patient had relapsed after autologous stem cell transplantation, and cohorts A, B and C differed in prior brentuximab vedotin exposure. The trial cohort was composed of approximately 60 patients with relapsed/refractory classical Hodgkin lymphoma, for whom complete response, partial response or progressive disease was recorded as best overall response. In the multi-cohort phase II CheckMate 205 trial, trial patients received single-agent nivolumab. Best overall response was determined by an independent review committee according to the 2007 International Working Group response criteria. Trial PBMCs were obtained immediately prior to nivolumab initiation (C1D1) and on therapy at cycle 2 day 1 and cycle 4 day 1. Peripheral blood was collected in 8 mL Vacutainer Cell Preparation Tubes, from which PBMCs were isolated by centrifugation and then cryopreserved.

Sequences were derived from peripheral blood mononuclear cells (PBMCs), sampled before the second cycle of nivolumab. This sequence uses TRBV27 and TRBJ1-1, and perhaps TRBD1 as D gene, on 6 matching bases. This TCR derives from a human donor with classical Hodgkin lymphoma. This receptor has the CDR3 CASSLSMGARTEAFF. The bases are TGTGCCAGCAGTTTATCGATGGGGGCGCGGACTGAAGCTTTCTTT.